This TCR beta chain was sequenced for a study of T-cell reconstitution after alpha-beta-depleted transplantation in children. Study-wide findings and caveats: By one year post-transplant, T-cell counts and diversity largely arose from T cells that were newly produced.

This clonotype was observed many times. What it recognizes is unknown. Using unique molecular identifiers, the investigators prepared the TCRbeta library. TCRdb reprocessed the PCR reads via MiXCR and lists one record per CDR3 protein. Of approximately 300,000 distinct CDR3 sequences in the sample, under 14% were seen once. The CDR3 contains 16 residues. Germline V gives CDR1 DFQATT, CDR2 SNEGSKA (reference sequence). Trimming took 5 bases from V and 2 from J; bases not matched to a gene: 13. The TCR comes from a male patient aged 2-15 years who had a stem cell transplant for chronic granulomatous disease, so the T cells may come from the graft donor. The specimen comprised peripheral blood, sampled 180 days after TCRalphabeta/CD19-depleted stem cell transplant. The chain recombines TRBV20-1 with TRBJ2-3; 7 bases map to TRBD2. The CDR3 region is CSALTVEGGTTDTQYF. CDR3 in DNA: TGCAGTGCTCTTACAGTGGAGGGAGGGACCACAGATACGCAGTATTTT.